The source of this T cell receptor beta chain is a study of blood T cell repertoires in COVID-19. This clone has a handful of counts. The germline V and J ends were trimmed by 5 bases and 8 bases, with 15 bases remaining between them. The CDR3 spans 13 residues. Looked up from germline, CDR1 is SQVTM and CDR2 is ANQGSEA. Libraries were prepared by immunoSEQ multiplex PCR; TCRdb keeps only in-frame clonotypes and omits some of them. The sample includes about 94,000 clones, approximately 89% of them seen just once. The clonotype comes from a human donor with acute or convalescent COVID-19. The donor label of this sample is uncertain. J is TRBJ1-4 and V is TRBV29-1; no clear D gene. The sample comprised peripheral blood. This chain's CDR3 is CSVQAHRGEKLFF. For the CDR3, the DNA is TGCAGCGTTCAGGCCCACCGAGGGGAAAAACTGTTTTTT.